This TCR beta chain emerged from a study of T-cell memory formation after mild COVID-19. Findings and caveats of the study: Some SARS-CoV-2-responding clones were already detected in memory before infection. Clones contracting across day 15 to 85 had a balanced CD4/CD8 profile; later expanding clones leaned CD4+.

TCRdb redid the calling of the 5' RACE reads with MiXCR, one entry per CDR3 protein. The sample carries over 10,000 distinct CDR3 sequences, around 12% recorded once. This clonotype was picked up many times. Its antigen is unidentified. After removal of 6 bases from V and 0 bases from J, the junction contained 8 bases not matched to a gene. The length of the CDR3 is 16 residues. This clonotype was obtained from an adult woman who had mild COVID-19 (a few samples of this study predate the infection). Cell type and time point are not known. J is TRBJ1-5 and V is TRBV12-3 or TRBV12-4; 7 bases agree with TRBD1. The sequenced sample consisted of PBMCs or a T cell subset sorted from them (not recorded which). For the CDR3, the DNA is TGTGCCAGCAGCAACGGACAGGCCCATAGCAATCAGCCCCAGCATTTT. This codes for CASSNGQAHSNQPQHF.